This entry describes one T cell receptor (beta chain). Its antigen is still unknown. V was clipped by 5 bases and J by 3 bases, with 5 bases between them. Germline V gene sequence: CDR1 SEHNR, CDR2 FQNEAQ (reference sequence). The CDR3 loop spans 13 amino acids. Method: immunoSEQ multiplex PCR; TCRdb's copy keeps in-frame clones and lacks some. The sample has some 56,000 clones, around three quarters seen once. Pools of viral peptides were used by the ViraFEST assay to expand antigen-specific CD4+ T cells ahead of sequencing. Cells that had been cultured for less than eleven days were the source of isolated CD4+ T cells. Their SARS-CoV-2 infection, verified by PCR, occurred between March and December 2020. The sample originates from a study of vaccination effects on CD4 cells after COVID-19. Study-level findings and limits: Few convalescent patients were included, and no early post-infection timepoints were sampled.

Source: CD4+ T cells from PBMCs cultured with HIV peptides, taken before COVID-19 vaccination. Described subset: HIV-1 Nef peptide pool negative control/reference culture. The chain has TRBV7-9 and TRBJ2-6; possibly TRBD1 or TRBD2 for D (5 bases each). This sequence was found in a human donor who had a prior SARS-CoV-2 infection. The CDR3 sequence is CASSGGGANVLTF. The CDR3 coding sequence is TGTGCCAGCAGCGGGGGTGGGGCCAACGTCCTGACTTTC.